These 27 T cell receptor beta chains were all obtained from the same sample, sequenced in a study of T cells in Graves' hyperthyroidism and ophthalmopathy (dated by TCRdb to between 2018 and 2020). The method behind the library was multiplex PCR. Sequencing was performed on an Illumina HiSeq 2000. TCR beta CDR3 regions were amplified from RNA transcripts. A first-round RT-PCR of the TCR CDR3 used the HTBI primer set with the Qiagen OneStep RT-PCR kit. TCRdb trimmed public reads at Q25 via fastp, called clones via MiXCR and kept in-frame beta chains. Rows are unified per CDR3 protein, each entry keeping the most common DNA and genes. The sample has roughly 570,000 distinct CDR3 sequences on record, 46% of them singletons. About 20% of the sample rests with the top ten. Sequenced material: peripheral blood or thyroid tissue (not recorded which). The receptor source for this set is an adult woman with Graves' disease, either hyperthyroidism or ophthalmopathy (not recorded which).

The V and J genes are TRBV20-1 and TRBJ2-5; 10 bases are shared with TRBD1. With V trimmed by 0 bases and J by 4 bases, 8 bases remained unmatched. The V gene's germline CDR1 is DFQATT and CDR2 SNEGSKA (reference sequence). The CDR3 loop spans 16 amino acids. Here the CDR3 DNA reads TGCAGTGCTAGAGACCCGGGACAGGGGAGGGCAGAGACCCAGTACTTC. Amino acids: CSARDPGQGRAETQYF.

The rearrangement links TRBV7-6 to TRBJ1-1, with a tentative D call TRBD1 (5 bases). Between the trimmed V and J ends, which lost 5 bases and 2 bases, there was a span of 12 bases. The CDR3 is 14 residues long. CDR1 and CDR2 (germline): SGHVS, FNYEAQ. As DNA, the CDR3 is TGTGCCAGCAGCCCCGGGGCAGGCAACACTGAAGCTTTCTTT. Amino acids: CASSPGAGNTEAFF.

V usage is TRBV7-2 and J usage is TRBJ1-4; D may be TRBD1 (5 bases). The germline gives CDR1 SGHTA, CDR2 FQGNSA. V shed 2 bases and J shed 8 bases, with 18 bases lying between them. The CDR3 extends over 16 amino acids. The CDR3 region has the DNA TGTGCCAGCAGCTTATCCCCTGGGCAGGGCGAAGAAAAACTGTTTTTT. Amino acids: CASSLSPGQGEEKLFF.

The chain is built from TRBV11-1 and TRBJ2-1; 9 bases align to TRBD2. V dropped 4 bases and J dropped 3; count of bases not matched to a gene: 4. CDR3 length equals 15 residues. Germline V CDR1 and CDR2: SGHAT, FQDESV (reference sequence). In DNA, the CDR3 is TGTGCCAGCAGCTGGACTAGCGAGGGCTACAATGAGCAGTTCTTC. It is translated as CASSWTSEGYNEQFF.

There are many counts of this clonotype. This sequence joins TRBV7-9 and TRBJ2-5; the D gene is possibly TRBD2 (6 bases). Trimming stripped 8 bases from V and 0 bases from J, with 13 bases between. Germline V gives CDR1 SEHNR, CDR2 FQNEAQ (reference sequence). The CDR3 runs 14 residues. In DNA form, the CDR3 reads TGTGCCAGCCGGGGCCGGGAGCACCAAGAGACCCAGTACTTC. It yields the protein CASRGREHQETQYF.

J is TRBJ1-5 and V is TRBV20-1, with 9 nucleotides matching TRBD1. Germline V lookup: CDR1 DFQATT, CDR2 SNEGSKA (reference sequence). This CDR3 contains 16 residues. The junction had 8 bases not matched to a gene; V was cut back by 0 bases and J by 5 bases. In DNA form, the CDR3 reads TGCAGTGCTAGAGATTTTAAGGGACAGGGACATCAGCCCCAGCATTTT. Translation gives CSARDFKGQGHQPQHF.

The chain recombines TRBV7-2 with TRBJ2-7; TRBD2 aligns across 7 bases. CDR3 size: 15 residues. CDR1 is SGHTA and CDR2 is FQGNSA in the germline V gene. After removal of 5 bases from V and 2 bases from J, the junction contained 9 bases not matched to a gene. The CDR3 DNA reads TGTGCCAGCAGCGTAGTCGGGAGGCAACCCTACGAGCAGTACTTC. This encodes CASSVVGRQPYEQYF.

This clonotype was picked up a small number of times. The genes are TRBV28 and TRBJ1-6; tentatively, D is TRBD1 (5 bases). CDR1 MDHEN and CDR2 SYDVKM come from the germline V gene. The CDR3 consists of 15 residues. Trimming removed 4 bases at V and 9 bases at J, with 16 bases between. The CDR3 DNA follows: TGTGCCAGCAGTTCAGTGGTGGGGCCCCGTTCACCCCTCCACTTT. Its translation is CASSSVVGPRSPLHF.

The rearrangement uses TRBV19 and TRBJ1-5; 7 bases are a match to TRBD1. V was clipped by 5 bases and J by 6 bases; unmatched bases: 7. The germline V gene has CDR1 LNHDA and CDR2 SQIVND (reference sequence). The CDR3 runs 14 residues. The CDR3 DNA follows: TGTGCCAGTAGTCCGCAGGGGGAGATTCAGCCCCAGCATTTT. Its protein product is CASSPQGEIQPQHF. Complete variable domain (other parts from reference TRBV19 and TRBJ1-5): DGGITQSPKYLFRKEGQNVTLSCEQNLNHDAMYWYRQDPGQGLRLIYYSQIVNDFQKGDIAEGYSVSREKKESFPLTVTSAQKNPTAFYLCASSPQGEIQPQHFGDGTRLSIL.

CDR3 protein: CASSSRQGGGYEQYF. DNA for the CDR3: TGTGCCAGCAGCTCTCGACAGGGCGGCGGCTACGAGCAGTACTTC. The chain carries TRBV7-9 and TRBJ2-7; 7 bases align to TRBD1. V dropped 4 bases and J dropped 3; count of bases not matched to a gene: 9. The CDR3 runs to 15 residues. The germline gives CDR1 SEHNR, CDR2 FQNEAQ (reference sequence).

This chain links TRBV2 with TRBJ1-5, with D tentatively TRBD1 (6 bases). There are 13 residues in the CDR3. Germline V lookup: CDR1 SNHLY, CDR2 FYNNEI. CDR3 loop: CAMAGTSNQPQHF. DNA for the CDR3: TGTGCTATGGCCGGGACATCTAATCAGCCCCAGCATTTT.

This clonotype was observed at least ten times. The rearrangement links TRBV12-3 or TRBV12-4 to TRBJ1-1; no reliable D call. V gave up 1 base and J gave up 8 bases, with 14 bases separating them. The CDR3 has 14 residues. CDR3 in DNA: TGTGCCAGCAGTTTAGAGTTCACCAAGCGGGAAGCTTTCTTT. Translating gives CASSLEFTKREAFF.

The rearrangement joins TRBV12-3 or TRBV12-4 to TRBJ2-7; no clear D. V dropped 4 bases and J dropped 3 bases, with 7 bases sitting between them. The CDR3 consists of 12 residues. CDR3 in amino acids: CASSSDLYEQYF. CDR3 in DNA: TGTGCCAGCAGTTCGGACCTCTACGAGCAGTACTTC.

This clonotype was counted at least ten times. The rearrangement uses TRBV5-1 and TRBJ2-7; no reliable D call. The length of the CDR3 is 18 residues. The germline CDR1 and CDR2 sequences are SGHRS and YFSETQ. The V gene lost 4 bases and the J gene lost 4 bases, with 27 bases spanning the gap. DNA for the CDR3: TGCGCCAGCAGCCGAAACCCTTACGGCAGTAAAGCCCGTTACGAGCAGTACTTC. This gives the protein CASSRNPYGSKARYEQYF.

This clonotype was detected ten times or more. The chain links TRBV12-3 or TRBV12-4 to TRBJ1-1; TRBD1 matches at 7 bases. This CDR3 is built from 12 residues. V was pared by 6 bases and J by 7 bases, with 5 bases of the junction left unmatched. The CDR3 sequence is CASSFTGVEAFF. The CDR3 DNA reads TGTGCCAGCAGCTTTACAGGGGTTGAAGCTTTCTTT.

The chain is built from TRBV19 and TRBJ2-7; 7 bases line up with TRBD2. The CDR3 sequence is 15 residues long. V shed 5 bases, J shed 3 bases, and the junction held 10 bases outside the gene matches. Germline loops: CDR1 LNHDA, CDR2 SQIVND (reference sequence). This CDR3 reads CASSATSAGDYEQYF. CDR3 sequence (DNA): TGTGCCAGTAGTGCCACTAGCGCGGGGGACTACGAGCAGTACTTC.

CDR3 DNA sequence: TGCAGTTTGGACGGTGGCTACACCTTC. Translated, it gives CSLDGGYTF. The chain is built from TRBV29-1 and TRBJ1-2, with D uncertain. CDR3 size: 9 residues. CDR1 is SQVTM, CDR2 ANQGSEA, per germline.

This clonotype occurred a few times. The V gene is TRBV18, the J gene TRBJ1-4; 8 bases map to TRBD1. J gave up 0 bases and V 6 bases, and 9 bases lay outside the gene matches. The CDR3 length is 17 residues. The germline CDR1 and CDR2 sequences are KGHSH and LQKENI. CDR3 DNA: TGTGCCAGCTCGCGTACAGGGGGTTTTGCAACTAATGAAAAACTGTTTTTT. Protein: CASSRTGGFATNEKLFF.

V usage is TRBV30 and J usage is TRBJ1-2; D uncertain. Germline values: CDR1 GTSNPN, CDR2 SVGIG (reference sequence). The CDR3 spans 16 residues. The V and J ends lost 3 bases and 4 bases respectively, with 21 bases between them. This chain's CDR3 is CAWRVTHERALYGYTF. For the CDR3, the DNA is TGTGCCTGGAGGGTAACCCATGAGCGGGCCCTCTATGGCTACACCTTC. Together with reference TRBV30 and TRBJ1-2, the CDR3 gives the full variable domain: SQTIHQWPATLVQPVGSPLSLECTVEGTSNPNLYWYRQAAGRGLQLLFYSVGIGQISSEVPQNLSASRPQDRQFILSSKKLLLSDSGFYLCAWRVTHERALYGYTFGSGTRLTVV.

The J gene is TRBJ1-5, the V gene TRBV2; TRBD1 matches 7 bases. Trimming took 4 bases from V and 7 from J; bases not matched to a gene: 4. The CDR3 length is 13 residues. Germline CDR1 reads SNHLY; CDR2 reads FYNNEI. The CDR3 sequence is CASSGTGLQPQHF. CDR3 sequence (DNA): TGTGCCAGCAGTGGGACAGGACTACAGCCCCAGCATTTT.

This clonotype was seen a few times. The CDR3 nucleotides read TGCGCCAGCAGGGCGCAGGGGGCGTTTAAGGGTTATGGCTACACCTTC. Protein product: CASRAQGAFKGYGYTF. V is TRBV4-1 and J is TRBJ1-2, with 8 bases that match TRBD1. V shed 6 bases, J shed 5 bases, and the junction held 14 bases outside the gene matches. Per germline, CDR1 MGHRA and CDR2 YSYEKL. The CDR3 runs to 16 residues.

Many counts were recorded for this clonotype. The J gene is TRBJ1-2, the V gene TRBV7-2; 7 bases align to TRBD1. This CDR3 spans 14 amino acids. V lost 5 bases to trimming and J lost 8 bases; unmatched junction nucleotides: 11. Germline CDR1 SGHTA, CDR2 FQGNSA. The CDR3 sequence is CASSPQTGFVGYTF. CDR3 coding DNA: TGTGCCAGCAGCCCCCAGACAGGGTTTGTCGGCTACACCTTC.

A note on this clonotype: A read error may explain this, as a much larger clone is one base away. The V and J genes are TRBV27 and TRBJ2-5; 8 nucleotides line up with TRBD2. Trimming removed 6 bases from V and 5 bases from J; junction bases left unmatched: 8. The CDR3 length is 14 residues. Germline lookup yields CDR1 MNHEY and CDR2 SMNVEV (reference sequence). The CDR3 protein is CASSVRGAQETQYF. The CDR3 coding sequence is TGTGCCAGCAGCGTGCGGGGGGCGCAGGAGACCCAGTACTTC.

This clonotype appeared a few times. The chain carries TRBV7-2 and TRBJ2-7; weak D call: TRBD1 (7 bases). There are 15 residues in the CDR3. In germline, CDR1 is SGHTA, CDR2 FQGNSA. Trimming removed 1 base at V and 3 bases at J, with 13 bases between. CDR3 DNA sequence: TGTGCCAGCAGCTTAGATCAGGGGGGTAACTACGAGCAGTACTTC. Its translation is CASSLDQGGNYEQYF.

A single count supports this clonotype. A read error may produce the germline difference seen at one junction end. The rearrangement uses TRBV5-4 and TRBJ2-7; 7 nucleotides align to TRBD1. Germline V gene data show CDR1 as SGHNT and CDR2 as YYREEE (reference sequence). This CDR3 is 16 amino acids long. The CDR3 region is CASSLAGTASSYEQYF. As DNA, the CDR3 is TGCGCCAGCAGCTTGGCCGGGACAGCCAGCTCCTACGAGCAGTACTTC.

At least ten counts were recorded for this clonotype. V gene TRBV5-1 combines with J gene TRBJ1-6, with D maybe TRBD1 (5 bases). This CDR3 is 15 amino acids long. Trimming shortened V by 2 bases and J by 9 bases, and 15 bases separated the two germline ends. Germline V gene data show CDR1 as SGHRS and CDR2 as YFSETQ. The CDR3 nucleotides are TGCGCCAGCAGCTTCAGAGGGGAATTAAGTTCACCCCTCCACTTT. Translation: CASSFRGELSSPLHF.

This clonotype was seen ten or more times. J is TRBJ2-5 and V is TRBV12-3 or TRBV12-4, with unresolved D. The CDR3 runs 13 residues. The V end was cut by 1 base, the J end by 0 bases, with 3 bases between. The CDR3 nucleotides read TGTGCCAGCAGTTTAGAGAACCAAGAGACCCAGTACTTC. Amino acids: CASSLENQETQYF.